This TCR beta chain was identified during a study of blood T cells in healthy people across ages. Broader study findings: Roughly linear declines in TCR beta diversity per million T cells occurred with age.

A second PCR, run for about 7 to 11 cycles, used a sample-barcoded 5' primer plus a J-beta primer mix. TCRdb itself ran the 5' RACE reads through MiXCR, one entry per CDR3 protein. The sample shows about 970,000 distinct CDR3 sequences, roughly 51% of them seen only once. This CDR3 has 14 residues. CDR1 LNHNV and CDR2 YYDKDF come from the germline V gene (reference sequence). The V and J ends lost 3 bases and 6 bases respectively, with 14 bases between them. This clonotype was detected only a few times. Antigen specificity is unknown. The authors drew roughly 9.8 milliliters of peripheral blood from each donor. The extraction recovered at least 6 micrograms of total RNA per sample.

The V gene is TRBV15, the J gene TRBJ1-1, with D perhaps TRBD1 (6 bases). The clonotype was recovered from a woman aged 60-75 years in good health. Sequenced: blood. The CDR3 protein is CATSSGQGRAEAFF. DNA of the CDR3: TGTGCCACCAGCAGTGGGCAGGGGCGGGCTGAAGCTTTCTTT.